What follows is one TCR beta chain and its context. Its cognate antigen has yet to be identified. Per-base qualities were not stored, and no clone one base away is much larger. This sample was taken from a study of blood T cell repertoires in COVID-19 (dated by TCRdb to 2018 to 2020). As for the study more broadly: The collaborator samples originated in the United States, Italy and Spain and spanned the acute and convalescent phases of COVID-19. The prospective study material was composed of cDNA or gDNA derived from T cells, B-cell-depleted T cells, or PBMCs. The dataset comprised deeply sampled blood TCRbeta repertoires from subjects exposed to, actively infected with, or recovered from COVID-19. The repertoires were released in a freely available public database meant as a resource for research on the immune response to SARS-CoV-2. Samples were obtained from the ongoing ImmuneRACE study (first 160 participants) and from some 1,200 subjects provided by 6 global collaborators. Nearly every sample came with metadata listing a de-identified subject ID, COVID-19 status, age in years and sex. Where available, HLA class I and class II types were obtained from metadata supplied by the sample provider rather than from assay-based typing.

In the prospective study, participants were roughly 18 to 100 years old, resided in about two dozen geographic areas of the United States, and were enrolled through a virtual design. In the prospective study, participants were assigned to cohorts based on the clinical history participants reported in a screening survey and a study questionnaire. Recovered participants in ImmuneRACE Cohort 3 were defined by two consecutive negative NP/OP PCR tests, clearance by a healthcare professional, or resolution of symptoms. Each participant in the prospective study had whole blood, serum and a nasopharyngeal or oropharyngeal swab collected by mobile phlebotomists. Participants in the prospective study had the option to provide additional blood draws and questionnaires over a roughly two-month period. Before DNA extraction, blood samples from the prospective study were shipped at room temperature or frozen.

TCRbeta CDR3 regions were amplified from genomic DNA using the immunoSEQ Assay, a bias-controlled multiplex PCR. The source study handled its data this way. Within the assay, amplification of reference gene primers was used to estimate how many nucleated cells each sample contained. To quantify the absolute abundance of each unique TCRbeta CDR3 rearrangement, sequence reads were collapsed and filtered. For each sample, productive Simpson clonality was calculated as the square root of Simpson's diversity index across productive rearrangements. The table was pulled from immuneACCESS by TCRdb, which kept in-frame rearrangements only. Such tables lose some clones; where checked, under half of the loss comes from unresolved V genes, and the rest has no known cause. Clone size and the V and J calls come from that table; the DNA yielded D and trimming. This sample lists about 290,000 clones; about 89% were detected once. Less than 2% of the sample goes to the ten largest clones.

From a lookup of the germline V gene (reference sequence), CDR1 and CDR2 are DFQATT and SNEGSKA. The junction shows trimming of 3 bases on V and 2 bases on J, plus 14 bases between the germline ends. The CDR3 numbers 15 residues from cysteine through phenylalanine. This entry keeps only the CDR3 DNA: 45 bases, framed from base 1. Study-level results and caveats: How much clinical and demographic metadata was included differed by source and by participant, and the metadata was provided uncurated.

This TCR was recovered from a woman between 40 and 50 years old who had recovered from COVID-19. Sequencing used PBMCs or T cells enriched from blood (not recorded which). The rearrangement combines TRBV20-1 with TRBJ1-5; the D gene is perhaps TRBD1, on 6 matching bases. CDR3 region: CSASNRYRGNQPQHF. The nucleotide sequence is TGCAGTGCTAGTAACAGGTACAGGGGCAATCAGCCCCAGCATTTT.